This T cell receptor beta chain stems from a study of blood T cell repertoires in COVID-19. Overall study: Spain, Italy and the United States supplied samples that represented acute and convalescent COVID-19. T cells, B-cell-depleted T cells, or PBMCs supplied cDNA or gDNA.

As handled by the study authors: It was from reference gene primer amplification that nucleated cell counts were estimated. TCRdb keeps only in-frame clones here, not all; method: immunoSEQ multiplex PCR. V, J and clone size are taken as reported in that table, and D and trimming were inferred from the DNA itself. The sample includes around 260,000 clones, about 85% of them seen just once. CDR3 size: 17 residues. Germline V gene lookup returns CDR1 MGHRA and CDR2 YSYEKL. V was clipped by 0 bases and J by 0 bases; unmatched bases: 4. V and J are TRBV4-1 and TRBJ2-5; 10 bases fit TRBD2. This receptor was obtained from a man in his sixties who had recovered from COVID-19. Sequencing used peripheral blood. CDR3 sequence (DNA): TGCGCCAGCAGCCAAGAGATAAGCGGGGGGGACCAAGAGACCCAGTACTTC. Protein sequence: CASSQEISGGDQETQYF.